The 32 T cell receptor beta chains below all came from one sample that was sequenced in a study of T cells in Graves' hyperthyroidism and ophthalmopathy. Regions amplified from RNA transcripts were the TCR beta CDR3 regions. Using the HTBI primer set, a first-round RT-PCR was run on the TCR CDR3. MiXCR, run by TCRdb on the multiplex PCR reads, gives a single entry per CDR3 protein. The repertoire consists of 300,000 to 450,000 distinct CDR3 sequences, with around 14% occurring once and the leading ten covering 25% to 35%. Sample: blood. These TCRs come from a woman in her late teens or twenties with Graves' hyperthyroidism that later progressed to Graves' ophthalmopathy.

On this clonotype: The junction departs from the called germline gene at one end, perhaps through a read error. V gene TRBV6-5 combines with J gene TRBJ2-2; a weak D match, TRBD1 (5 bases). The CDR3 has 15 residues. The germline V gene has CDR1 MNHEY and CDR2 SVGAGI. CDR3 region: CASGYSDKNTGELFF. The CDR3 DNA is TGTGCCAGCGGTTACTCGGACAAGAACACCGGGGAGCTGTTTTTT.

The table lists this clonotype with many counts. The V gene is TRBV3-1, the J gene TRBJ2-3; 7 nucleotides line up with TRBD2. The CDR3 totals 16 residues. CDR1 LGHDT and CDR2 YNNKEL come from the germline V gene (reference sequence). Trimming took 0 bases from V and 3 from J; bases not matched to a gene: 6. This CDR3 reads CASSQDIGGVTDTQYF. The CDR3 bases are TGTGCCAGCAGCCAAGATATTGGGGGGGTAACAGATACGCAGTATTTT.

There are many counts of this clonotype. The V gene is TRBV27, the J gene TRBJ1-5; a weak D match, TRBD1 (5 bases). CDR3 size: 15 residues. Germline assignment: CDR1 MNHEY and CDR2 SMNVEV (reference sequence). V lost 0 bases to trimming and J lost 1 base, with 7 bases between them. The CDR3, as DNA: TGTGCCAGCAGTTTATCGGGGGGAAGCAATCAGCCCCAGCATTTT. Translating gives CASSLSGGSNQPQHF.

This chain links TRBV20-1 with TRBJ2-7, with TRBD1 matching 10 bases. Germline V lookup: CDR1 DFQATT, CDR2 SNEGSKA (reference sequence). After removal of 3 bases from V and 4 bases from J, the junction contained 6 bases not matched to a gene. The CDR3 extends over 14 amino acids. Written as DNA, the CDR3 is TGCAGTGCTAGTCGCGGACAGGGGGGATACGAGCAGTACTTC. Translation gives CSASRGQGGYEQYF.

The V and J genes are TRBV30 and TRBJ2-2; maybe TRBD2 (6 bases). Germline lookup yields CDR1 GTSNPN and CDR2 SVGIG (reference sequence). This CDR3 comprises 15 residues. Trimming removed 4 bases at V and 4 bases at J, with 16 bases between. The CDR3 DNA sequence: TGTGCCTGGAATTTTGGCGGAGGGACCACCGGGGAGCTGTTTTTT. It yields the protein CAWNFGGGTTGELFF.

This clonotype showed up many times. The chain combines TRBV7-2 with TRBJ2-3; 8 bases fit TRBD2. From germline, CDR1 is SGHTA and CDR2 FQGNSA. The ends lost 1 base at V and 9 bases at J; junction bases unmatched: 6. This CDR3 has 14 residues. CDR3 region: CASSLVAGGSTQYF. The CDR3 nucleotides are TGTGCCAGCAGCTTAGTTGCGGGAGGTTCGACGCAGTATTTT.

The gene calls are TRBV20-1 and TRBJ2-1, with 8 bases identical to TRBD2. Germline V gene sequence: CDR1 DFQATT, CDR2 SNEGSKA (reference sequence). The CDR3 is made up of 15 amino acids. The ends lost 4 bases at V and 2 bases at J; junction bases unmatched: 7. CDR3 residues: CSATLIAGPYNEQFF. The CDR3, as DNA: TGCAGTGCTACCCTTATAGCGGGACCCTACAATGAGCAGTTCTTC.

Comment on this clonotype: A much larger clone differs by one base, so this may be a read error. This sequence joins TRBV3-1 and TRBJ2-7, with 10 nucleotides matching TRBD1. This CDR3 has 13 amino acids. Germline CDR1 reads LGHDT; CDR2 reads YNNKEL (reference sequence). The CDR3 spells CASSQTGGDEPYF. CDR3 in DNA: TGTGCCAGCAGCCAGACAGGGGGCGACGAGCCGTACTTC.

This clonotype was counted between two and nine times. V gene TRBV27 combines with J gene TRBJ2-7; a weak D match, TRBD1 (6 bases). The V gene lost 3 bases and the J gene lost 4 bases, with 19 bases spanning the gap. Germline V gene lookup returns CDR1 MNHEY and CDR2 SMNVEV (reference sequence). This CDR3 contains 16 residues. The CDR3, as DNA: TGTGCCAGCAGTTTCTCAATAGGGGACAACTTATACGAGCAGTACTTC. This gives the protein CASSFSIGDNLYEQYF.

This clonotype was counted ten times or more. The CDR3, as DNA: TGTGCCAGCAGCCCGGCGTTTGGCACCGGGGAGCTGTTTTTT. Its translation: CASSPAFGTGELFF. V and J are TRBV5-5 and TRBJ2-2; D unresolved. Germline CDR1 reads SGHKS; CDR2 reads YYEKEE (reference sequence). The CDR3 has 14 residues. V was clipped by 4 bases and J by 4 bases, with 11 bases between them.

This clonotype was recorded a few times. V gene TRBV29-1 combines with J gene TRBJ1-2; 9 bases map to TRBD1. The V gene's germline CDR1 is SQVTM and CDR2 ANQGSEA. The length of the CDR3 is 12 residues. The trim removed 7 bases at V and 7 bases at J, leaving 7 bases unmatched. This CDR3 reads CSGYRGRGGYTF. The DNA for the CDR3 is TGCAGCGGATACAGGGGGCGAGGTGGCTACACCTTC.

This clonotype was found many times. The chain is built from TRBV7-2 and TRBJ2-7; D unclear. The germline V gene encodes CDR1 SGHTA and CDR2 FQGNSA. Deletions cut 4 bases from V and 4 bases from J, with 11 bases between. This CDR3 has 13 residues. The CDR3 region has the DNA TGTGCCAGCAGCTCCCGGGCCTTTTACGAGCAGTACTTC. It translates to CASSSRAFYEQYF.

This clonotype has at least ten counts. DNA for the CDR3: TGCGCCAGCAGCTTGCACCCAGGGAGCTCCTACGAGCAGTACTTC. Protein sequence: CASSLHPGSSYEQYF. V and J are TRBV5-1 and TRBJ2-7, with D perhaps TRBD1 or TRBD2 (5 bases each). Looked up from germline, CDR1 is SGHRS and CDR2 is YFSETQ. Trimming removed 1 base from V and 0 bases from J, with 11 bases in between. CDR3 length: 15 residues.

This clonotype was recorded at least ten times. The genes are TRBV27 and TRBJ1-1; no clear D gene. V lost 5 bases and J lost 1, with 17 bases in between. This CDR3 is built from 16 residues. The germline V gene has CDR1 MNHEY and CDR2 SMNVEV (reference sequence). The CDR3 loop is CASSLRIRQANTEAFF. The CDR3 DNA is TGTGCCAGCAGTCTCAGGATTCGCCAAGCGAACACTGAAGCTTTCTTT.

The table lists this clonotype with many counts. This chain uses TRBV6-1 with TRBJ1-3; possibly TRBD1 for D (6 bases). This CDR3 is 16 amino acids long. Trimming removed 0 bases from V and 4 bases from J, with 13 bases in between. Germline CDR1 is MNHNS and CDR2 is SASEGT. The CDR3 sequence is CASSEAVGAGGNTIYF. CDR3 DNA: TGTGCCAGCAGTGAAGCGGTGGGGGCTGGCGGAAACACCATATATTTT.

The gene calls are TRBV7-6 and TRBJ1-3; D not resolved. This CDR3 is 13 amino acids long. Trimming removed 11 bases from V and 4 bases from J, with 15 bases in between. Germline V CDR1 and CDR2: SGHVS, FNYEAQ. The CDR3 region has the DNA TGTGCCGGCACCCACGGCCGGGGAAACACCATATATTTT. Encoded protein: CAGTHGRGNTIYF.

This clonotype was recorded at least ten times. The genes are TRBV20-1 and TRBJ2-5; D might be TRBD2 (6 bases). The CDR3 is 14 amino acids. In germline, CDR1 is DFQATT, CDR2 SNEGSKA (reference sequence). Between the trimmed V and J ends, which lost 6 bases and 1 base, there was a span of 15 bases. The CDR3 region has the DNA TGCAGTGCAAGGGGAGGTAGCGGCCAAGAGACCCAGTACTTC. This encodes CSARGGSGQETQYF.

The genes are TRBV25-1 and TRBJ1-1; perhaps TRBD1 as D (6 bases). Trimming left V 7 bases short and J 1 base short, with 16 bases between. From germline, CDR1 is MGHDK and CDR2 SYGVNS. The CDR3 loop spans 15 amino acids. The CDR3 bases are TGTGCCAGCAAACGCGGGCAGGGGACGAACACTGAAGCTTTCTTT. Amino acids: CASKRGQGTNTEAFF.

This clonotype has ten or more counts. The chain combines TRBV13 with TRBJ2-1; weak D call: TRBD1 (6 bases). V lost 2 bases, J lost 1 base, and 9 bases lay in between. The germline V gene encodes CDR1 PRHDT and CDR2 FYEKMQ (reference sequence). The CDR3 totals 15 residues. The CDR3 bases are TGTGCCAGCAGCTTATCAGGGGTGTCCTACAATGAGCAGTTCTTC. This codes for CASSLSGVSYNEQFF.

This clonotype was counted ten times or more. The CDR3 DNA sequence: TGTGCCAGCAAAATGGGTCAGGGGACCTACGAGCAGTACTTC. Translation: CASKMGQGTYEQYF. J is TRBJ2-7 and V is TRBV27, with a possible D match to TRBD1 (6 bases). V shed 7 bases and J shed 2 bases, with 15 bases lying between them. The CDR3 sequence is 14 residues long. The germline V gene encodes CDR1 MNHEY and CDR2 SMNVEV (reference sequence).

This clonotype was counted many times. Compared with germline, one end of the junction differs, possibly owing to a read error. The chain is built from TRBV28 and TRBJ1-4; perhaps TRBD1 as D (5 bases). Per the germline V gene, CDR1 is MDHEN and CDR2 is SYDVKM. The length of the CDR3 is 14 residues. CDR3 loop: CASSYRPSNERLFF. The CDR3 DNA follows: TGTGCCAGCAGTTACAGGCCCTCAAACGAAAGACTGTTTTTT.

The chain employs TRBV28 and TRBJ2-3, with a tentative D call TRBD2 (5 bases). This CDR3 spans 15 amino acids. The V gene lost 7 bases and the J gene lost 2 bases, with 16 bases spanning the gap. Germline lookup yields CDR1 MDHEN and CDR2 SYDVKM. The chain's CDR3 is CASIALDSLTDTQYF. Written as DNA, the CDR3 is TGTGCCAGCATCGCACTAGATTCCCTCACAGATACGCAGTATTTT.

This clonotype was seen ten or more times. The rearrangement uses TRBV27 and TRBJ1-2; D perhaps matches TRBD1 (5 bases). V lost 4 bases to trimming and J lost 3 bases, with 15 bases between them. Germline V lookup: CDR1 MNHEY, CDR2 SMNVEV (reference sequence). This CDR3 contains 15 residues. CDR3 loop: CASSSLQGRHYGYTF. The CDR3 DNA sequence: TGTGCCAGCAGTTCCCTCCAGGGCAGGCACTATGGCTACACCTTC.

Many counts were recorded for this clonotype. V gene TRBV20-1 combines with J gene TRBJ2-4; D might be TRBD2 (5 bases). CDR1 is DFQATT and CDR2 is SNEGSKA in the germline V gene (reference sequence). Trimming left V 1 base short and J 0 bases short, with 28 bases between. CDR3 length equals 21 residues. In DNA, the CDR3 is TGCAGTGCTAGAGCCCAAAGATTGAGCGGCTTCGGAAACGAAGCCAAAAACATTCAGTACTTC. This codes for CSARAQRLSGFGNEAKNIQYF.

This clonotype has a handful of counts. The genes are TRBV30 and TRBJ2-2; maybe TRBD2 (5 bases). V was shortened by 0 bases and J by 3 bases, with 8 bases between the two germline ends. Per germline, CDR1 GTSNPN and CDR2 SVGIG (reference sequence). The CDR3 is 14 amino acids. CDR3 region: CAWSVTGYTGELFF. The CDR3 coding sequence is TGTGCCTGGAGTGTAACGGGATACACCGGGGAGCTGTTTTTT.

J is TRBJ1-1 and V is TRBV6-4; D is unclear. Germline V gene data show CDR1 as MRHNA and CDR2 as SNTAGT. With 2 bases removed from V and 1 base from J, the gap between germline ends came to 5 bases. CDR3 length: 13 residues. The CDR3 DNA follows: TGTGCCAGCAGTGACAGAGCGAACACTGAAGCTTTCTTT. This encodes CASSDRANTEAFF.

The rearrangement uses TRBV6-2 or TRBV6-3 and TRBJ1-5; 10 positions match TRBD1. CDR1 and CDR2 (germline): MNHEY, SVGEGT. This CDR3 region has 18 residues. Germline trimming cut 3 bases from V and 1 base from J; bases unmatched to any gene: 9. The CDR3 DNA follows: TGTGCCAGCAGTTATGGAACCGGGACAGGGGTAAGCAATCAGCCCCAGCATTTT. Its translation is CASSYGTGTGVSNQPQHF.

This clonotype was seen many times. This chain connects TRBV12-3 or TRBV12-4 to TRBJ1-1; maybe TRBD1 (5 bases). The V gene lost 2 bases and the J gene lost 4 bases, with 14 bases spanning the gap. CDR3 length: 15 amino acids. The CDR3 nucleotides are TGTGCCAGCAGTTTAATACCCGGGGACCCCACTGAAGCTTTCTTT. As protein: CASSLIPGDPTEAFF.

The gene calls are TRBV12-3 or TRBV12-4 and TRBJ2-5, with D tentatively TRBD2 (5 bases). This CDR3 contains 13 residues. Deletions cut 5 bases from V and 1 base from J, with 8 bases between. CDR3 region: CASSGGFQETQYF. CDR3 DNA: TGTGCCAGCAGTGGAGGCTTCCAAGAGACCCAGTACTTC.

This clonotype was detected many times. The chain links TRBV20-1 to TRBJ1-1, with TRBD1 matching 8 bases. V was pared by 4 bases and J by 1 base, with 5 bases of the junction left unmatched. The length of the CDR3 is 14 residues. Germline CDR1 is DFQATT and CDR2 is SNEGSKA (reference sequence). This chain's CDR3 is CSATRTGWNTEAFF. The CDR3 coding sequence is TGCAGTGCTACTAGGACAGGGTGGAACACTGAAGCTTTCTTT.

At least ten counts were recorded for this clonotype. This sequence joins TRBV27 and TRBJ2-2; D gene uncertain. The CDR3 sequence is 11 residues long. V was trimmed by 7 bases and J by 7 bases, leaving 7 bases between them. Germline loops: CDR1 MNHEY, CDR2 SMNVEV (reference sequence). Here the CDR3 reads CASTHNGELFF. DNA for the CDR3: TGTGCCAGCACCCATAACGGGGAGCTGTTTTTT.

The rearrangement links TRBV20-1 to TRBJ2-3; the D gene is possibly TRBD1 (6 bases). The germline V and J ends were trimmed by 6 bases and 2 bases, with 15 bases remaining between them. The CDR3 is 14 amino acids. The V gene's germline CDR1 is DFQATT and CDR2 SNEGSKA (reference sequence). CDR3 residues: CSALDRRNTDTQYF. The CDR3, as DNA: TGCAGTGCCCTCGACAGGCGGAACACAGATACGCAGTATTTT.